A selection of T cell receptor beta chains follows, all from one sample in a study of CD8 T cells in Susac syndrome. TCRdb re-analysed the immunoSEQ multiplex PCR reads in MiXCR, keeping a single row per CDR3 protein. In the table there are 100,000 to 150,000 distinct CDR3 sequences, just under 95% of which are singletons. Material for sequencing was CD8+ T cells from PBMCs. These receptors came from a human donor with Susac syndrome. CDR3s include the opening cysteine and the closing phenylalanine or tryptophan. A D gene is named only where the DNA matches it firmly.

d_call | v_call | cdr3_aa
. | TRBV11-1 | CASSLDGHEAFF
. | TRBV5-6 | CASSLSGISGYTF
. | TRBV25-1 | CASSEWGGRNTEAFF
. | TRBV27 | CASSLSIPMNTEAFF
TRBD2 | TRBV6-2/TRBV6-3 | CASSWPGGSDEQFF
. | TRBV7-2 | CASSLIAGITYEQYF
. | TRBV7-9 | CASSFSDGTEAFF
TRBD2 | TRBV6-2/TRBV6-3 | CVISGGGSYEQYF
. | TRBV28 | CASSLEREAIENIQYF
. | TRBV19 | CASSIDREGSSYEQYF
TRBD2 | TRBV6-2/TRBV6-3 | CASSSGMEYNEQFF
. | TRBV12-5 | CASGLGGNTEAFF
TRBD2 | TRBV7-8 | CASSPQGSGMADTQYF
. | TRBV7-9 | CAISKEDYEQYF
. | TRBV30 | CAWSVREAEAFF
. | TRBV30 | CAWRLGNTEAFF
TRBD2 | TRBV5-4 | CASSLEAGVAADTQYF
. | TRBV6-2/TRBV6-3 | CASSSDEHTEAFF
. | TRBV12-3/TRBV12-4 | CASRPNIPEQFF
. | TRBV12-3/TRBV12-4 | CASSWGAFEQYF
. | TRBV3-1 | CASSQVAGVNTEAFF
. | TRBV4-3 | CASSQSPSYEQYF
. | TRBV28 | CASSFTGLVDTQYF
. | TRBV28 | CASSFFSQGQPQHF
TRBD2 | TRBV6-1 | CASRPTASGNAYEQYF
. | TRBV4-1 | CASSHSGTANYEQYF
. | TRBV12-3/TRBV12-4 | CASSWGGGTEAFF